A single T cell receptor (beta chain) is shown here with its context. Its antigen is undetermined. This sample is part of a study of cytomegalovirus exposure and HLA in healthy donors. Study results and limitations: Researchers catalogued roughly 170 TCR beta chains as cytomegalovirus-associated. In a later analysis, productive TCRs from donors in an Asian-associated ancestry cluster reportedly carried fewer N-insertions than the cohort mean. Many donors carried some public TCRs, although rarity characterized most TCR sequences. Earlier analysis looked at TCR beta V segments, and most were productive about 87% or about 30% of the time.

In the PCR, 60 Vbeta and 13 Jbeta primers were used. Only in-frame clones appear in the TCRdb table, and some are missing; sequencing was by immunoSEQ multiplex PCR. The repertoire holds under 150,000 clones, with 75% to 90% as singletons. Germline lookup yields CDR1 SGHAT and CDR2 FQNNGV. V was pared by 5 bases and J by 7 bases, with 14 bases between. CDR3 length: 13 residues. The TCR comes from a woman aged 25 to 39 in good health and CMV-seropositive. The chain is built from TRBV11-2 and TRBJ2-5, with a tentative D call TRBD1 (6 bases). The sample taken for sequencing was PBMCs. CDR3 nucleotides: TGTGCCAGCAGCGCCGGGACACCCTGGACCCAGTACTTC. It translates to CASSAGTPWTQYF.